A single sample is the source of the 32 T cell receptor beta chains below, sequenced in a study of T cells after yellow fever vaccination. TCRdb re-analysed the 5' RACE reads in MiXCR, keeping a single row per CDR3 protein. The table includes some 600,000 distinct CDR3 sequences, approximately 13% detected once. The specimen was PBMCs, collected on the day of the yellow fever booster vaccination. These receptor sequences come from a man younger than 45 who received the YFV17D yellow fever vaccine.

This chain joins TRBV5-6 and TRBJ1-5, with a weak D call TRBD1 (5 bases). The CDR3 is made up of 16 amino acids. The V gene's germline CDR1 is SGHDT and CDR2 YYEEEE. The V and J ends lost 4 bases and 3 bases respectively, with 17 bases between them. The CDR3, as DNA: TGTGCCAGCAGCGGCTCTCCTGACAGCCTCAATCAGCCCCAGCATTTT. Translated, it gives CASSGSPDSLNQPQHF.

This clonotype was counted many times. This rearrangement joins TRBV29-1 to TRBJ2-7; D is undetermined. The CDR3 consists of 11 residues. Between the trimmed V and J ends, which lost 1 base and 3 bases, there was a span of 4 bases. The germline gives CDR1 SQVTM, CDR2 ANQGSEA. CDR3 sequence (DNA): TGCAGCGTTGAAGGGGACTACGAGCAGTACTTC. It encodes CSVEGDYEQYF.

In nucleotides, the CDR3 is TGTGCCAGCAGCGTTGGACAGGGGAGCTCCTACAATGAGCAGTTCTTC. Translated, it gives CASSVGQGSSYNEQFF. The chain joins TRBV9 to TRBJ2-1; 9 bases are shared with TRBD1. The CDR3 is made up of 16 amino acids. After removal of 2 bases from V and 0 bases from J, the junction contained 3 bases not matched to a gene. Looked up from germline, CDR1 is SGDLS and CDR2 is YYNGEE.

This chain links TRBV10-1 with TRBJ2-7; 10 nucleotides line up with TRBD2. The CDR3 covers 15 residues. V shed 4 bases, J shed 2 bases, and the junction held 5 bases outside the gene matches. Germline lookup yields CDR1 WNHNN and CDR2 SYGVQD (reference sequence). As DNA, the CDR3 is TGCGCCAGCAGTGCTAGCGGGAGTCCGCCCTACGAGCAGTACTTC. This sequence encodes CASSASGSPPYEQYF.

Comment on this clonotype: One end of the junction does not line up with germline, which may come from a read error. The rearrangement joins TRBV7-2 to TRBJ2-2; 9 bases match TRBD1. Germline loops: CDR1 SGHTA, CDR2 FQGNSA. The CDR3 loop spans 17 amino acids. The CDR3 reads CASSLSSGTGNPGELFF. The CDR3 DNA reads TGTGCCAGCAGCTTGTCGTCTGGGACAGGGAACCCCGGGGAGCTGTTTTTT. The full variable domain, in which reference TRBV7-2 and TRBJ2-2 provide the parts outside the CDR3, is GAGVSQSPSNKVTEKGKDVELRCDPISGHTALYWYRQSLGQGLEFLIYFQGNSAPDKSGLPSDRFSAERTGGSVSTLTIQRTQQEDSAVYLCASSLSSGTGNPGELFFGEGSRLTVL.

This chain joins TRBV20-1 and TRBJ1-5; D call uncertain. This CDR3 is built from 13 residues. V lost 1 base to trimming and J lost 3 bases, with 7 bases between them. Germline CDR1 DFQATT, CDR2 SNEGSKA (reference sequence). CDR3 sequence reads: CSARGRNNQPQHF. CDR3 DNA: TGCAGTGCTAGAGGACGGAACAATCAGCCCCAGCATTTT.

Only a few counts were recorded for this clonotype. The V gene is TRBV9, the J gene TRBJ2-5, with 10 bases matching TRBD2. Per the germline V gene, CDR1 is SGDLS and CDR2 is YYNGEE. Trimming cost V 3 bases and J 1 base; bases outside gene matches: 6. The CDR3 covers 16 residues. The DNA for the CDR3 is TGTGCCAGCAGCGCCGGGACTAGCGCTTTCCAAGAGACCCAGTACTTC. It encodes CASSAGTSAFQETQYF.

This clonotype came up many times. This chain uses TRBV20-1 with TRBJ1-1; a weak D match, TRBD1 (6 bases). From germline, CDR1 is DFQATT and CDR2 SNEGSKA (reference sequence). Trimming stripped 3 bases from V and 7 bases from J, with 12 bases between. CDR3 length equals 12 residues. The CDR3 nucleotides are TGCAGTGCTAGGCCGGGGGGCCATGAAGCTTTCTTT. Protein product: CSARPGGHEAFF.

Only a few counts were recorded for this clonotype. The chain employs TRBV7-2 and TRBJ1-4; D might be TRBD1 (6 bases). Trimming removed 5 bases from V and 8 bases from J, with 18 bases in between. Germline values: CDR1 SGHTA, CDR2 FQGNSA. CDR3 size: 15 residues. CDR3 residues: CASSNTGFYGEKLFF. The DNA of the CDR3 is TGTGCCAGCAGCAACACAGGGTTCTACGGCGAAAAACTGTTTTTT.

This clonotype turned up a few times. V is TRBV7-9 and J is TRBJ2-3; D is ambiguous. Germline V CDR1 and CDR2: SEHNR, FQNEAQ (reference sequence). This CDR3 has 12 residues. The germline V and J ends were trimmed by 4 bases and 3 bases, with 5 bases remaining between them. CDR3 DNA sequence: TGTGCCAGCAGCTCGCAAACAGATACGCAGTATTTT. Protein product: CASSSQTDTQYF.

This clonotype was counted between two and nine times. This chain uses TRBV19 with TRBJ2-1; a possible D gene is TRBD2 (5 bases). The CDR3 extends over 13 amino acids. CDR1 LNHDA and CDR2 SQIVND come from the germline V gene (reference sequence). The V end lost 4 bases, the J end lost 8 bases, and 12 bases lay between the germline ends. The CDR3 spells CASSRTGGYEQFF. The CDR3 DNA sequence: TGTGCCAGTAGTAGGACTGGAGGCTATGAGCAGTTCTTC.

This clonotype was seen a handful of times. J is TRBJ2-7 and V is TRBV28, with TRBD1 matching over 7 bases. The junction had 8 bases not matched to a gene; V was cut back by 10 bases and J by 2 bases. This CDR3 has 13 residues. Germline V gene lookup returns CDR1 MDHEN and CDR2 SYDVKM. The DNA for the CDR3 is TGTGCCACCCTCGACAGGGCGGCCTACGAGCAGTACTTC. Translated: CATLDRAAYEQYF.

This clonotype appeared a few times. This rearrangement joins TRBV7-6 to TRBJ2-5; no clear D gene. The CDR3 length is 15 residues. V was shortened by 1 base and J by 5 bases, with 14 bases between the two germline ends. Germline CDR1 and CDR2: SGHVS and FNYEAQ. The CDR3 here is CASSLGMAKQETQYF. In nucleotides, the CDR3 is TGTGCCAGCAGCTTAGGGATGGCGAAACAGGAGACCCAGTACTTC.

This chain joins TRBV5-1 and TRBJ1-1; D gene uncertain. The CDR3 totals 14 residues. Germline V CDR1 and CDR2: SGHRS, YFSETQ. V lost 0 bases and J lost 3, with 9 bases in between. The CDR3 loop is CASSLENRYTEAFF. The CDR3 DNA is TGCGCCAGCAGCTTGGAAAATCGGTACACTGAAGCTTTCTTT.

This chain's CDR3 is CASSPRGAGAKNIQYF. The CDR3 nucleotides read TGTGCCAGCAGCCCCCGTGGAGCGGGAGCCAAAAACATTCAGTACTTC. The chain has TRBV11-2 and TRBJ2-4; maybe TRBD2 (6 bases). CDR1 and CDR2 (germline): SGHAT, FQNNGV. CDR3 length equals 16 residues. Between the trimmed V and J ends, which lost 5 bases and 0 bases, there was a span of 14 bases.

This clonotype was seen many times. The chain employs TRBV19 and TRBJ2-7, with 10 nucleotides matching TRBD1. This CDR3 contains 15 residues. V was clipped by 5 bases and J by 5 bases; unmatched bases: 9. Germline V gene lookup returns CDR1 LNHDA and CDR2 SQIVND (reference sequence). CDR3 sequence (DNA): TGTGCCAGTAGTGCTTCGACAGGGGGCCGCGACGAGCAGTACTTC. It specifies CASSASTGGRDEQYF.

This clonotype was observed a handful of times. The chain employs TRBV5-4 and TRBJ2-2; D is uncertain. This CDR3 region has 16 residues. Trimming pared 0 bases from V and 3 bases from J, leaving 12 bases between. CDR1 and CDR2 (germline): SGHNT, YYREEE (reference sequence). The CDR3 loop is CASSLVWELDTGELFF. The CDR3 DNA reads as TGTGCCAGCAGCTTGGTTTGGGAATTGGACACCGGGGAGCTGTTTTTT.

The sample holds a few counts of this clonotype. The V and J genes are TRBV10-2 and TRBJ1-2, with TRBD1 as a possible D gene (5 bases). Germline CDR1 and CDR2: WSHSY and SAAADI. CDR3 length: 13 amino acids. The V and J ends lost 0 bases and 13 bases respectively, with 15 bases between them. The CDR3 loop reads CASSESKGNLLTF. The CDR3 DNA sequence: TGCGCCAGCAGTGAGTCGAAGGGGAACCTTCTCACCTTC.

CDR3: CASSLASGRTYEQYF. DNA for the CDR3: TGCGCCAGCAGCTTGGCTAGCGGGAGAACCTACGAGCAGTACTTC. The chain joins TRBV5-1 to TRBJ2-7, with 10 positions matching TRBD2. Germline values: CDR1 SGHRS, CDR2 YFSETQ. This CDR3 is built from 15 residues. The V segment lost 0 bases and the J segment 2 bases; nucleotides outside the gene matches: 2.

This clonotype was found many times. This chain links TRBV12-3 or TRBV12-4 with TRBJ2-7; 10 bases align to TRBD1. J lost 0 bases, V lost 5 bases, and 1 base had no gene match. This CDR3 is 14 amino acids long. The CDR3, as DNA: TGTGCCAGCAGTCGACAGGGGGCCTCCTACGAGCAGTACTTC. Protein sequence: CASSRQGASYEQYF.

The chain joins TRBV2 to TRBJ1-5; 10 nucleotides line up with TRBD1. Germline assignment: CDR1 SNHLY and CDR2 FYNNEI. The CDR3 contains 19 residues. Germline trimming cut 2 bases from V and 0 bases from J; bases unmatched to any gene: 10. The CDR3 nucleotides are TGTGCCAGCAGTGAAAACCCCGGACAGGGGGGTTATAGCAATCAGCCCCAGCATTTT. Protein product: CASSENPGQGGYSNQPQHF.

The V gene is TRBV25-1, the J gene TRBJ2-1; tentatively, D is TRBD1 or TRBD2 (5 bases each). The CDR3 contains 14 residues. CDR1 is MGHDK, CDR2 SYGVNS, per germline. The V end was cut by 6 bases, the J end by 9 bases, with 18 bases between. CDR3 bases: TGTGCCAGCAGCGGCAGGGAGCTGACCAGTGAGCAGTTCTTC. Translation: CASSGRELTSEQFF. Filled out from reference TRBV25-1 and TRBJ2-1, the complete variable domain reads EADIYQTPRYLVIGTGKKITLECSQTMGHDKMYWYQQDPGMELHLIHYSYGVNSTEKGDLSSESTVSRIRTEHFPLTLESARPSHTSQYLCASSGRELTSEQFFGPGTRLTVL.

The V and J genes are TRBV4-2 and TRBJ2-7, with 7 nucleotides matching TRBD2. In germline, CDR1 is LGHNA, CDR2 YNFKEQ. The V segment lost 0 bases and the J segment 7 bases; nucleotides outside the gene matches: 6. The CDR3 has 14 residues. The CDR3 reads CASSQEGGYGEQYF. CDR3 nucleotides: TGTGCCAGCAGCCAAGAGGGGGGGTACGGGGAGCAGTACTTC.

The chain couples TRBV11-2 to TRBJ2-3, with a tentative D call TRBD2 (5 bases). Trimming cost V 2 bases and J 0 bases, with 9 bases left between them. Germline CDR1 and CDR2: SGHAT and FQNNGV. The CDR3 runs to 15 residues. CDR3 DNA: TGTGCCAGCAGCTTATCCCTAGCAAGCACAGATACGCAGTATTTT. Protein product: CASSLSLASTDTQYF.

The chain carries TRBV4-3 and TRBJ1-2, with 9 bases identical to TRBD1. J was trimmed by 8 bases and V by 5 bases; bases with no gene match: 12. The germline gives CDR1 LGHNA, CDR2 YSLEER. The CDR3 loop spans 15 amino acids. DNA of the CDR3: TGCGCCAGCAGCACCCCAGGACAGGGGAGAGACGGCTACACCTTC. This encodes CASSTPGQGRDGYTF.

The rearrangement joins TRBV11-2 to TRBJ2-7, with D possibly being TRBD1 (5 bases). The ends were cut back, 2 bases at V and 3 bases at J, with 8 bases in the middle. CDR1 SGHAT and CDR2 FQNNGV come from the germline V gene. This CDR3 comprises 13 residues. CDR3: CASSLYDSYEQYF. In DNA, the CDR3 is TGTGCCAGCAGCTTATATGACAGCTACGAGCAGTACTTC.

The rearrangement uses TRBV5-1 and TRBJ2-1, with 10 bases that match TRBD1. The CDR3 consists of 15 residues. Germline V gene sequence: CDR1 SGHRS, CDR2 YFSETQ. With V trimmed by 2 bases and J by 7 bases, 6 bases remained unmatched. The CDR3 is CASSFAGQGVNEQFF. CDR3 nucleotides: TGCGCCAGCAGCTTTGCCGGACAGGGGGTTAATGAGCAGTTCTTC.

This clonotype has more than one count but fewer than ten. The J gene is TRBJ1-1, the V gene TRBV5-6; D not resolved. Germline values: CDR1 SGHDT, CDR2 YYEEEE. The CDR3 covers 13 residues. V was clipped by 2 bases and J by 5 bases, with 10 bases between them. This CDR3 is CASSLESVTEAFF. In DNA form, the CDR3 reads TGTGCCAGCAGCTTAGAATCCGTAACTGAAGCTTTCTTT.

V and J are TRBV20-1 and TRBJ2-7; a possible D gene is TRBD2 (5 bases). CDR1 and CDR2 from the germline V gene are DFQATT and SNEGSKA (reference sequence). V lost 7 bases and J lost 4, with 8 bases in between. The CDR3 covers 10 residues. CDR3 protein: CSGAAYEQYF. The CDR3 region has the DNA TGCAGTGGAGCGGCTTACGAGCAGTACTTC.

This chain uses TRBV29-1 with TRBJ1-5, with 7 bases matching TRBD1. V dropped 6 bases and J dropped 4; count of bases not matched to a gene: 6. The CDR3 length is 13 residues. CDR1 and CDR2 (germline): SQVTM, ANQGSEA. CDR3 sequence reads: CSVSDRDNQPQHF. The CDR3 bases are TGCAGCGTCTCTGACAGGGATAATCAGCCCCAGCATTTT.

This clonotype was observed a few times. The chain links TRBV20-1 to TRBJ2-1, with 7 bases that match TRBD1. V lost 1 base and J lost 8; bases outside the gene matches: 8. Germline CDR1 and CDR2: DFQATT and SNEGSKA (reference sequence). The CDR3 has 14 amino acids. The CDR3 protein is CSARVTGANDEQFF. DNA for the CDR3: TGCAGTGCTAGAGTAACAGGGGCCAATGATGAGCAGTTCTTC.

This chain uses TRBV27 with TRBJ1-2; D perhaps matches TRBD1 (6 bases). V lost 5 bases, J lost 5 bases, and 18 bases lay in between. Per germline, CDR1 MNHEY and CDR2 SMNVEV (reference sequence). The CDR3 runs to 15 residues. CDR3 sequence: CASSRALGQIYGYTF. CDR3 DNA sequence: TGTGCCAGCAGTAGGGCGTTAGGACAGATATATGGCTACACCTTC.